These T cell receptor beta chains were read from a single sample in a study of Graves' ophthalmopathy and Graves' hyperthyroidism. TCRdb re-derived calls from the multiplex PCR reads in MiXCR, one entry per CDR3 protein. The sample has 580,000 or so distinct CDR3 sequences; under 40% are singletons. The specimen sequenced was peripheral blood or thyroid tissue (not recorded which). These TCRs come from an adult man with Graves' hyperthyroidism. The CDR3 runs from the conserved cysteine through the conserved F or W. The D gene is left open where the match is weak. The size entry is marked missing in some rows and otherwise reads once, few, many or a size class.

v_gene: TRBV12-3/TRBV12-4; j_gene: TRBJ2-1; abundance: few; d_gene: -; CDR3aa: CASSWDGEQFF; CDR3nt: TGTGCCAGCAGTTGGGACGGTGAGCAGTTCTTC
v_gene: TRBV25-1; j_gene: TRBJ1-2; abundance: -; d_gene: TRBD1; CDR3aa: CATSDSGDRDYGYTF; CDR3nt: TGTGCCACCAGTGATTCGGGGGACAGGGACTATGGCTACACCTTC
v_gene: TRBV20-1; j_gene: TRBJ2-5; abundance: few; d_gene: TRBD1; CDR3aa: CSARGPQTGAETQYF; CDR3nt: TGCAGTGCTAGAGGCCCCCAGACAGGGGCGGAGACCCAGTACTTC
v_gene: TRBV7-9; j_gene: TRBJ1-5; abundance: -; d_gene: -; CDR3aa: CASSSYGTPTHF; CDR3nt: TGTGCCAGCAGCTCATACGGGACACCGACGCATTTT
v_gene: TRBV28; j_gene: TRBJ1-5; abundance: few; d_gene: TRBD1; CDR3aa: CASRLDRQPQHF; CDR3nt: TGTGCCAGCAGGTTGGACAGGCAGCCCCAGCATTTT
v_gene: TRBV10-3; j_gene: TRBJ2-6; abundance: -; d_gene: -; CDR3aa: CASSPWGDRSISGANVLTF; CDR3nt: TGTGCCAGCAGTCCCTGGGGGGACAGATCAATCTCTGGGGCCAACGTCCTGACTTTC
v_gene: TRBV7-8; j_gene: TRBJ2-5; abundance: many; d_gene: -; CDR3aa: CASSPRDLKETQYF; CDR3nt: TGTGCCAGCAGCCCCCGGGACTTAAAAGAGACCCAGTACTTC
v_gene: TRBV29-1; j_gene: TRBJ2-5; abundance: many; d_gene: -; CDR3aa: CSVDSQETQYF; CDR3nt: TGCAGCGTTGACAGTCAAGAGACCCAGTACTTC
v_gene: TRBV20-1; j_gene: TRBJ2-2; abundance: many; d_gene: TRBD2; CDR3aa: CSATTSGRDGELFF; CDR3nt: TGCAGTGCCACGACTAGCGGGAGGGACGGGGAGCTGTTTTTT
v_gene: TRBV25-1; j_gene: TRBJ2-7; abundance: -; d_gene: TRBD1; CDR3aa: CASSLDRGLGEQYF; CDR3nt: TGTGCCAGCAGCTTGGACAGGGGTTTGGGCGAGCAGTACTTC
v_gene: TRBV2; j_gene: TRBJ2-7; abundance: many; d_gene: TRBD2; CDR3aa: CASSDTGTRVPYEQYF; CDR3nt: TGTGCCAGCAGTGATACCGGGACTAGAGTCCCCTACGAGCAGTACTTC
v_gene: TRBV14; j_gene: TRBJ1-1; abundance: -; d_gene: -; CDR3aa: CASGQPGQIEAFF; CDR3nt: TGTGCCAGCGGCCAGCCAGGTCAAATTGAAGCTTTCTTT
v_gene: TRBV27; j_gene: TRBJ2-7; abundance: -; d_gene: TRBD2; CDR3aa: CASSRTSDYYEQYF; CDR3nt: TGTGCCAGCAGTCGGACTAGCGACTACTACGAGCAGTACTTC
v_gene: TRBV2; j_gene: TRBJ1-1; abundance: many; d_gene: -; CDR3aa: CASSAGANTEAFF; CDR3nt: TGTGCCAGCAGTGCCGGTGCGAACACTGAAGCTTTCTTT
v_gene: TRBV29-1; j_gene: TRBJ2-5; abundance: many; d_gene: TRBD1; CDR3aa: CSVPLRDRQETQYF; CDR3nt: TGCAGCGTTCCCCTCCGGGACAGACAAGAGACCCAGTACTTC
v_gene: TRBV6-5; j_gene: TRBJ2-7; abundance: many; d_gene: -; CDR3aa: CASTSLSYEQYF; CDR3nt: TGTGCCAGCACCTCCCTATCCTACGAGCAGTACTTC
v_gene: TRBV4-1; j_gene: TRBJ2-5; abundance: -; d_gene: -; CDR3aa: CASSPWGRHQETQYF; CDR3nt: TGCGCCAGCAGCCCCTGGGGCAGACACCAAGAGACCCAGTACTTC
v_gene: TRBV11-2; j_gene: TRBJ2-7; abundance: -; d_gene: TRBD2; CDR3aa: CASSLDGTSRDEQYF; CDR3nt: TGTGCCAGCAGCTTGGACGGGACTAGCCGCGATGAGCAGTACTTC
v_gene: TRBV18; j_gene: TRBJ2-7; abundance: -; d_gene: -; CDR3aa: CASSPASDTPYEQYF; CDR3nt: TGTGCCAGCTCACCGGCGTCGGACACCCCCTACGAGCAGTACTTC
v_gene: TRBV9; j_gene: TRBJ1-6; abundance: -; d_gene: -; CDR3aa: CASSVGGGRNSPLHF; CDR3nt: TGTGCCAGCAGCGTAGGTGGGGGGCGGAATTCACCCCTCCACTTT
v_gene: TRBV24-1; j_gene: TRBJ2-7; abundance: few; d_gene: TRBD1; CDR3aa: CATSDTGAAYEQYF; CDR3nt: TGTGCCACCAGTGATACAGGGGCCGCCTACGAGCAGTACTTC
v_gene: TRBV6-5; j_gene: TRBJ1-1; abundance: many; d_gene: -; CDR3aa: CASIGGLDTEAFF; CDR3nt: TGTGCCAGCATCGGCGGGCTGGACACTGAAGCTTTCTTT
v_gene: TRBV24-1; j_gene: TRBJ2-7; abundance: -; d_gene: -; CDR3aa: CATSDFPTENEQYF; CDR3nt: TGTGCCACCAGTGATTTCCCGACAGAGAATGAGCAGTACTTC
v_gene: TRBV2; j_gene: TRBJ2-7; abundance: -; d_gene: TRBD1; CDR3aa: CASRKDRGTDTQYF; CDR3nt: TGTGCCAGCAGAAAGGACAGGGGTACAGATACGCAGTACTTC
v_gene: TRBV2; j_gene: TRBJ2-5; abundance: many; d_gene: -; CDR3aa: CASSEGPRETQYF; CDR3nt: TGTGCCAGCAGTGAAGGGCCCAGGGAGACCCAGTACTTC
v_gene: TRBV10-3; j_gene: TRBJ2-7; abundance: many; d_gene: TRBD1; CDR3aa: CAIKAGTGSDEQYF; CDR3nt: TGTGCCATCAAGGCCGGGACAGGGAGCGACGAGCAGTACTTC
v_gene: TRBV6-5; j_gene: TRBJ1-1; abundance: many; d_gene: -; CDR3aa: CASSPIRRWAGGTLF; CDR3nt: -
v_gene: TRBV5-4; j_gene: TRBJ2-7; abundance: many; d_gene: -; CDR3aa: CASSGGSGGYEQYF; CDR3nt: TGTGCCAGCAGCGGGGGTAGTGGCGGATACGAGCAGTACTTC
v_gene: TRBV2; j_gene: TRBJ1-5; abundance: many; d_gene: -; CDR3aa: CASSVGAANQPQHF; CDR3nt: TGTGCCAGCAGTGTTGGAGCAGCCAATCAGCCCCAGCATTTT
v_gene: TRBV27; j_gene: TRBJ2-6; abundance: few; d_gene: -; CDR3aa: CASSVDSTGANVLTF; CDR3nt: TGTGCCAGCAGTGTCGACAGCACTGGGGCCAACGTCCTGACTTTC
v_gene: TRBV2; j_gene: TRBJ1-1; abundance: -; d_gene: TRBD1; CDR3aa: CASSAPGQGYLEAFF; CDR3nt: TGTGCCAGCAGCGCACCGGGACAGGGCTACCTTGAAGCTTTCTTT
v_gene: TRBV6-6; j_gene: TRBJ1-1; abundance: few; d_gene: -; CDR3aa: CASSLPLQGSWVNTEAFF; CDR3nt: TGTGCCAGCAGTTTGCCCCTACAGGGTAGTTGGGTGAACACTGAAGCTTTCTTT
v_gene: TRBV7-9; j_gene: TRBJ2-7; abundance: few; d_gene: TRBD1; CDR3aa: CASAAGQGAYEQYF; CDR3nt: TGTGCCAGCGCTGCTGGGCAGGGGGCCTACGAGCAGTACTTC
v_gene: TRBV5-5; j_gene: TRBJ2-2; abundance: many; d_gene: -; CDR3aa: CASRVGARTITGELFF; CDR3nt: TGTGCCAGCAGAGTAGGGGCCAGGACCATCACCGGGGAGCTGTTTTTT
v_gene: TRBV29-1; j_gene: TRBJ1-1; abundance: many; d_gene: -; CDR3aa: CSGGGGYTEAFF; CDR3nt: TGCAGCGGGGGGGGAGGGTACACTGAAGCTTTCTTT
v_gene: TRBV27; j_gene: TRBJ1-6; abundance: many; d_gene: -; CDR3aa: CASSLRAASPLHF; CDR3nt: TGTGCCAGCAGTTTAAGAGCTGCTTCACCCCTCCACTTT
v_gene: TRBV29-1; j_gene: TRBJ2-5; abundance: -; d_gene: TRBD2; CDR3aa: CSVGTSDQETQYF; CDR3nt: TGCAGCGTTGGGACTAGCGACCAAGAGACCCAGTACTTC
v_gene: TRBV20-1; j_gene: TRBJ1-2; abundance: many; d_gene: TRBD1; CDR3aa: CSASRDSSIYGYTF; CDR3nt: TGCAGTGCCTCGAGGGACAGTTCCATCTATGGCTACACCTTC
v_gene: TRBV7-2; j_gene: TRBJ1-2; abundance: many; d_gene: -; CDR3aa: CASSLALLGGVYGYTF; CDR3nt: TGTGCCAGCAGCTTAGCGCTACTAGGGGGGGTATATGGCTACACCTTC
v_gene: TRBV9; j_gene: TRBJ2-7; abundance: -; d_gene: TRBD2; CDR3aa: CASSVLSGGVGEQYF; CDR3nt: TGTGCCAGCAGCGTACTTAGCGGGGGGGTCGGAGAGCAGTACTTC
v_gene: TRBV6-6; j_gene: TRBJ2-2; abundance: -; d_gene: TRBD1; CDR3aa: CASRRPGQGGPGELFF; CDR3nt: TGTGCCAGCAGGAGGCCGGGACAGGGGGGCCCCGGGGAGCTGTTTTTT
v_gene: TRBV7-9; j_gene: TRBJ2-2; abundance: -; d_gene: -; CDR3aa: CASSLGPEELFF; CDR3nt: TGTGCCAGCAGCTTGGGACCCGAGGAGCTGTTTTTT
v_gene: TRBV9; j_gene: TRBJ2-5; abundance: -; d_gene: TRBD1; CDR3aa: CASSVDPAGTGETKYF; CDR3nt: TGTGCCAGCAGCGTAGACCCCGCCGGGACAGGAGAGACCAAGTACTTC
v_gene: TRBV10-3; j_gene: TRBJ2-7; abundance: many; d_gene: TRBD2; CDR3aa: CAISVASGKRLTYEQYF; CDR3nt: TGTGCCATCAGTGTCGCTAGCGGGAAGAGGTTGACCTACGAGCAGTACTTC
v_gene: TRBV20-1; j_gene: TRBJ2-7; abundance: -; d_gene: TRBD1; CDR3aa: CSAPGQVYSYEQYF; CDR3nt: TGCAGTGCTCCGGGACAGGTCTACTCCTACGAGCAGTACTTC
v_gene: TRBV7-9; j_gene: TRBJ2-7; abundance: many; d_gene: -; CDR3aa: CASSLEAEQYF; CDR3nt: TGTGCCAGCAGCTTAGAAGCCGAGCAGTACTTC
v_gene: TRBV29-1; j_gene: TRBJ2-3; abundance: many; d_gene: -; CDR3aa: CSVRGGSTDTQYF; CDR3nt: TGCAGCGTTAGGGGGGGAAGCACAGATACGCAGTATTTT
v_gene: TRBV7-3; j_gene: TRBJ1-6; abundance: -; d_gene: -; CDR3aa: CASSRTGSLSSPLHF; CDR3nt: TGTGCCAGCAGCCGGACGGGATCGCTTTCTTCACCCCTCCACTTT
v_gene: TRBV20-1; j_gene: TRBJ2-7; abundance: -; d_gene: -; CDR3aa: CSAKGAGYEQYF; CDR3nt: TGCAGTGCCAAGGGCGCGGGATACGAGCAGTACTTC
v_gene: TRBV10-3; j_gene: TRBJ2-1; abundance: -; d_gene: -; CDR3aa: CATTSGIPYNEQFF; CDR3nt: TGTGCCACCACAAGCGGAATCCCCTACAATGAGCAGTTCTTC
v_gene: TRBV5-6; j_gene: TRBJ1-5; abundance: few; d_gene: -; CDR3aa: CASSPRGAEQPQHF; CDR3nt: TGTGCCAGCTCACCACGGGGGGCTGAACAGCCCCAGCATTTT
v_gene: TRBV12-3/TRBV12-4; j_gene: TRBJ2-6; abundance: many; d_gene: -; CDR3aa: CASSAGWGSGANVLTF; CDR3nt: TGTGCCAGCAGTGCTGGCTGGGGGTCTGGGGCCAACGTCCTGACTTTC
v_gene: TRBV5-1; j_gene: TRBJ2-5; abundance: many; d_gene: TRBD2; CDR3aa: CASSFTPTSVEETQYF; CDR3nt: TGCGCCAGCAGCTTCACCCCGACTAGCGTAGAAGAGACCCAGTACTTC